These T cell receptor beta chains were read from a single sample in a study of blood T cells in healthy people across ages. TCRdb re-analysed the 5' RACE reads in MiXCR, keeping a single row per CDR3 protein. The sample carries roughly 1,500,000 distinct CDR3 sequences, approximately 40% recorded once. Sequencing used blood. All receptors come from a woman under 30 in good health. CDR3s include the opening cysteine and the closing phenylalanine or tryptophan. A D gene is named only where the DNA matches it firmly. Size tells how often a clone was seen (once, few, many) or the class of an expanded clone, and some rows leave it out.

d_call: NA; clone_size: NA; v_call: TRBV2; j_call: TRBJ1-2; cdr3_nt: TGTGCCAGCAGTGGACAGGTCATTAACTATGGCTACACCTTC; cdr3_aa: CASSGQVINYGYTF
d_call: NA; clone_size: NA; v_call: TRBV24-1; j_call: TRBJ2-3; cdr3_nt: TGTGCCACCAGTGATTCAACCCTGACTAGGGGTTACAGAAGGCAGTATTTT; cdr3_aa: CATSDSTLTRGYRRQYF
d_call: TRBD2; clone_size: NA; v_call: TRBV7-2; j_call: TRBJ2-7; cdr3_nt: TGTGCCAGCAGCTTCGCGGGAGCGGGGGGTTACAATGAGCAGTACTTC; cdr3_aa: CASSFAGAGGYNEQYF
d_call: TRBD1; clone_size: few; v_call: TRBV20-1; j_call: TRBJ1-2; cdr3_nt: TGCAGTGCTCCAACAGGGGGACACTATGGCTACACCTTC; cdr3_aa: CSAPTGGHYGYTF
d_call: NA; clone_size: NA; v_call: TRBV6-2/TRBV6-3; j_call: TRBJ2-4; cdr3_nt: TGTGCCAGCAGTTACGGGGGTTCGGCCAAAAACATTCAGTACTTC; cdr3_aa: CASSYGGSAKNIQYF
d_call: NA; clone_size: few; v_call: TRBV3-1; j_call: TRBJ2-1; cdr3_nt: TGTGCCAGCAGCCAACTCTCAACAGGAATGAATGAGCAGTTCTTC; cdr3_aa: CASSQLSTGMNEQFF
d_call: TRBD2; clone_size: NA; v_call: TRBV20-1; j_call: TRBJ2-5; cdr3_nt: TGCAGTGCCTTCACGAGCGGGAGCGAGACCCAGTACTTC; cdr3_aa: CSAFTSGSETQYF
d_call: TRBD1; clone_size: NA; v_call: TRBV7-9; j_call: TRBJ2-7; cdr3_nt: TGTGCCAGCAGCCCGCGACAGGGAACAGCCTCCTACGAGCAGTACTTC; cdr3_aa: CASSPRQGTASYEQYF
d_call: NA; clone_size: NA; v_call: TRBV20-1; j_call: TRBJ1-1; cdr3_nt: TGCAGTGCTAGACACCTCCGGGTTTCGGTGAACACTGAAGCTTTCTTT; cdr3_aa: CSARHLRVSVNTEAFF
d_call: NA; clone_size: few; v_call: TRBV15; j_call: TRBJ2-3; cdr3_nt: TGTGCCACCAGCAGAGAACCCGGCACAGATACGCAGTATTTT; cdr3_aa: CATSREPGTDTQYF
d_call: NA; clone_size: NA; v_call: TRBV3-1; j_call: TRBJ1-6; cdr3_nt: TGTGCCAGCAGCCAAGAGGGGACCGGCTCACCCCTCCACTTT; cdr3_aa: CASSQEGTGSPLHF
d_call: TRBD1; clone_size: few; v_call: TRBV20-1; j_call: TRBJ2-1; cdr3_nt: TGCAGTGCTGGTCGACAGGGGCAACCTAACAATGAGCAGTTCTTC; cdr3_aa: CSAGRQGQPNNEQFF
d_call: TRBD2; clone_size: NA; v_call: TRBV11-2; j_call: TRBJ2-1; cdr3_nt: TGTGCCAGCAGCTCCCAGGCGGGGGGGCTGTTCTTC; cdr3_aa: CASSSQAGGLFF
d_call: TRBD1; clone_size: NA; v_call: TRBV5-1; j_call: TRBJ2-5; cdr3_nt: TGCGCCAGCAGCTCCAGTACAGGGGGCGCGGAGACCCAGTACTTC; cdr3_aa: CASSSSTGGAETQYF
d_call: NA; clone_size: few; v_call: TRBV29-1; j_call: TRBJ2-5; cdr3_nt: TGCAGCGTTGAAGGGGAGAGACGGGACGCTCGAACCCAGTACTTC; cdr3_aa: CSVEGERRDARTQYF
d_call: TRBD1; clone_size: few; v_call: TRBV7-9; j_call: TRBJ1-5; cdr3_nt: TGTGCCAGCAGTTGGGACAGGGCCAGCAATCAGCCCCAGCATTTT; cdr3_aa: CASSWDRASNQPQHF
d_call: NA; clone_size: NA; v_call: TRBV5-1; j_call: TRBJ2-2; cdr3_nt: TGCGCCAGCAGTCCCGGAACCGTCCCCGGGGAGCTGTTTTTT; cdr3_aa: CASSPGTVPGELFF
d_call: NA; clone_size: NA; v_call: TRBV5-1; j_call: TRBJ2-1; cdr3_nt: TGCGCCAGCAGCAACGCCGGGACTGGCTACAATGAGCAGTTCTTC; cdr3_aa: CASSNAGTGYNEQFF
d_call: NA; clone_size: few; v_call: TRBV4-1; j_call: TRBJ2-7; cdr3_nt: TGCGCCAGCAGCCAAGGGACCCAGAATTACGAGCAGTACTTC; cdr3_aa: CASSQGTQNYEQYF
d_call: NA; clone_size: NA; v_call: TRBV20-1; j_call: TRBJ2-7; cdr3_nt: TGCAGTGCTCCACCCACGGGATCCCCGGATGGGGAGCAGTACTTC; cdr3_aa: CSAPPTGSPDGEQYF
d_call: NA; clone_size: NA; v_call: TRBV6-1; j_call: TRBJ2-1; cdr3_nt: TGTGCCAGCAGTGAAGCGGTCGGAGCAGGGGATGGGCAGTTCTTC; cdr3_aa: CASSEAVGAGDGQFF
d_call: NA; clone_size: NA; v_call: TRBV6-5; j_call: TRBJ1-5; cdr3_nt: TGTGCCAGCAGTTACTCGCAGGGTAGCAATCAGCCCCAGCATTTT; cdr3_aa: CASSYSQGSNQPQHF